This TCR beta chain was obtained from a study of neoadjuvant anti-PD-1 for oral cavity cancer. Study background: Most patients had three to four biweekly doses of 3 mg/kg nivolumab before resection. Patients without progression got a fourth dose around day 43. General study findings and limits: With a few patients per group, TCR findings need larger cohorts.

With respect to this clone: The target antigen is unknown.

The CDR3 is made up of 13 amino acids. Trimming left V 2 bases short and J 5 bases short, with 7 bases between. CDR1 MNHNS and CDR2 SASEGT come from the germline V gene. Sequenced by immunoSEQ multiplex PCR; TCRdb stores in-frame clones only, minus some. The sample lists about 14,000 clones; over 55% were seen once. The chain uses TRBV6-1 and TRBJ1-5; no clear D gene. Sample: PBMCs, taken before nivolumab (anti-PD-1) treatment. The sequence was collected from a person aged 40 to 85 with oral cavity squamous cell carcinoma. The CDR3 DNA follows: TGTGCCAGCAGTGAATTTTTGGATCAGCCCCAGCATTTT. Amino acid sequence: CASSEFLDQPQHF.